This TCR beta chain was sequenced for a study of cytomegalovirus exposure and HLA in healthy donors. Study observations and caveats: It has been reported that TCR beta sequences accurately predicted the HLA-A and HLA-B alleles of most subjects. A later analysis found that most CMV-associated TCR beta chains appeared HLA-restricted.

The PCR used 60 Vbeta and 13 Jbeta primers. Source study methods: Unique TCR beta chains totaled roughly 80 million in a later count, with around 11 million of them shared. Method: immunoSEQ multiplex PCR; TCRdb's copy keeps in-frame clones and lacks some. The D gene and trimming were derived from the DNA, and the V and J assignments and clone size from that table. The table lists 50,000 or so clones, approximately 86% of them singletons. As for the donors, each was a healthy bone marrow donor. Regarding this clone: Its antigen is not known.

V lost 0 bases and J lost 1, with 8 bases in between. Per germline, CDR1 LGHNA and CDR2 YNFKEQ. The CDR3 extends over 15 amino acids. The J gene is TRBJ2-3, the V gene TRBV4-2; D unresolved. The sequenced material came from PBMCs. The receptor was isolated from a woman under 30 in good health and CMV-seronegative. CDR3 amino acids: CASSQDFAGTDTQYF. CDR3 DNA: TGTGCCAGCAGCCAAGATTTCGCGGGCACAGATACGCAGTATTTT.